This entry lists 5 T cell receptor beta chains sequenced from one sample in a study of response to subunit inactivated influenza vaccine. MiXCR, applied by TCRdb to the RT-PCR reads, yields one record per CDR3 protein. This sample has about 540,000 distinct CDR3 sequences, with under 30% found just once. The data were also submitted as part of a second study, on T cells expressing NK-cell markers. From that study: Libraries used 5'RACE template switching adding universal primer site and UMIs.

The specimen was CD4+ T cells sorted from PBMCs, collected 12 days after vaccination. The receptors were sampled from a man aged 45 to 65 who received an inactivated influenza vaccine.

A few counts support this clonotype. The CDR3 loop reads CSAILAGGLDEQFF. CDR3 in DNA: TGCAGTGCTATTCTAGCGGGGGGGCTGGATGAGCAGTTCTTC. The gene calls are TRBV20-1 and TRBJ2-1; 12 positions match TRBD2. Trimming at V came to 4 bases and at J to 8 bases, leaving 6 bases not matched to a gene. Germline V gives CDR1 DFQATT, CDR2 SNEGSKA (reference sequence). The CDR3 loop spans 14 amino acids.

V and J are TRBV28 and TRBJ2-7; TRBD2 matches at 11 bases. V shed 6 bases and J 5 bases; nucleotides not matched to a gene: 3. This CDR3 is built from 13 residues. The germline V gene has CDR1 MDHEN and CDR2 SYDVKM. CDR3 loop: CASRLAGGHEQYF. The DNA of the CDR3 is TGTGCCAGCAGGTTAGCGGGAGGGCACGAGCAGTACTTC.

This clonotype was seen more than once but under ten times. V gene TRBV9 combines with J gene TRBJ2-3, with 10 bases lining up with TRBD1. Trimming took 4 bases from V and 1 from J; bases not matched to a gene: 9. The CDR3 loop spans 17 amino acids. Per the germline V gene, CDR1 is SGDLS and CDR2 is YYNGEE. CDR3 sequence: CASSFRTGTGGTDTQYF. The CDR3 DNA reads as TGTGCCAGCAGCTTCCGAACCGGGACAGGGGGCACAGATACGCAGTATTTT.

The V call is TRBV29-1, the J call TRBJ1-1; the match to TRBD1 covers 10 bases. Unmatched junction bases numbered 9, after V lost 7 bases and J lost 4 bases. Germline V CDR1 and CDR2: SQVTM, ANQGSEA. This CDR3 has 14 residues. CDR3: CSGNRGQGTTEAFF. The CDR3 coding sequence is TGCAGCGGAAACAGGGGACAGGGGACCACTGAAGCTTTCTTT.

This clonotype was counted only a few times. DNA of the CDR3: TGCGCCAGCAAAAACACAGGTTCCTACGAGCAGTACTTC. Translated: CASKNTGSYEQYF. This rearrangement joins TRBV5-1 to TRBJ2-7, with a tentative D call TRBD1 (5 bases). Between the trimmed V and J ends, which lost 6 bases and 1 base, there was a span of 11 bases. Germline CDR1 reads SGHRS; CDR2 reads YFSETQ. The CDR3 extends over 13 amino acids.